This passage covers 23 T cell receptor beta chains from one sample sequenced in a study of CXCR3-negative and CXCR3-positive naive CD8 T cells. Study results and caveats: For CXCR3-positive naive cells, TRB CDR3s were more hydrophobic than those of CXCR3-negative naive cells.

No antigen is known for these receptors. The study made its TRB cDNA libraries by 5' RACE, adding UMI labels. TCRdb re-called the 5' RACE reads, yielding one record per CDR3 amino acid sequence without DNA. The sample yields roughly 120,000 distinct CDR3 sequences, of which the top ten take up roughly 0.62%. Sequencing was performed on naive CXCR3+ CD8+ T cells from blood. Subset of the sample: CD45RO-CCR7+CD27+CD95- naive CD8+ T cells expressing CXCR3 (TNR3+). These receptors originate from a human donor in good health. Some clones in this sample may be carry-over from other donors' samples.

The chain is built from TRBV6-5 and TRBJ2-7; lacking DNA, the TRBD2 call made by TCRdb goes unchecked. CDR3 length: 15 amino acids. Germline CDR1 reads MNHEY; CDR2 reads SVGAGI. This CDR3 is CASSVSGLATYEQYF.

V gene TRBV10-2 combines with J gene TRBJ2-7; without DNA, the TCRdb call of TRBD2 cannot be checked. The CDR3 length is 12 residues. CDR1 WSHSY and CDR2 SAAADI come from the germline V gene. CDR3 residues: CAGIGPSYEQYF.

J is TRBJ2-7 and V is TRBV20-1; TCRdb picks TRBD1, but there is no DNA to check that call. The CDR3 has 14 residues. The germline CDR1 and CDR2 sequences are DFQATT and SNEGSKA (reference sequence). CDR3 protein: CSASRGGESYEQYF.

J is TRBJ2-1 and V is TRBV29-1; TCRdb's assignment of TRBD1 cannot be checked, as there is no DNA. CDR1 is SQVTM, CDR2 ANQGSEA, per germline. The CDR3 runs to 13 residues. Here the CDR3 reads CSARDPHYNEQFF.

The V gene is TRBV20-1, the J gene TRBJ2-5. Germline loops: CDR1 DFQATT, CDR2 SNEGSKA (reference sequence). The CDR3 runs 14 residues. This CDR3 is CSARVYTDQETQYF.

V usage is TRBV7-9 and J usage is TRBJ2-3; the D gene TCRdb calls, TRBD1, cannot be checked with no DNA. Germline V CDR1 and CDR2: SEHNR, FQNEAQ (reference sequence). The CDR3 totals 13 residues. CDR3 loop: CASSRPATDTQYF.

V gene TRBV5-8 combines with J gene TRBJ2-7; TCRdb's D call of TRBD1 is untestable without DNA. The CDR3 sequence is 13 residues long. Per germline, CDR1 SGHTS and CDR2 YDEGEE. The CDR3 loop reads CASTTRGADEQYF.

The J gene is TRBJ1-6, the V gene TRBV21-1; TCRdb indicates TRBD1, and absent DNA this call remains unverified. TRBV21-1 is a known pseudogene. The CDR3 length is 14 residues. The CDR3: CASREDRGNSPLHF.

This chain uses TRBV10-3 with TRBJ1-1; the TRBD1 assignment by TCRdb is unverifiable without DNA. Germline CDR1 is ENHRY and CDR2 is SYGVKD. This CDR3 has 14 residues. The CDR3 reads CAISGGGPNTEAFF.

The V call is TRBV2, the J call TRBJ2-4; TCRdb picks TRBD1, but there is no DNA to check that call. Germline V CDR1 and CDR2: SNHLY, FYNNEI. The CDR3 is made up of 16 amino acids. The CDR3 region is CASSDPLGGAKNIQYF.

V usage is TRBV29-1 and J usage is TRBJ2-3; TCRdb names TRBD1, which stays unverified in the absence of DNA. CDR1 and CDR2 (germline): SQVTM, ANQGSEA. This CDR3 is 19 amino acids long. CDR3 amino acids: CSVEEGTAWGKSVKDTQYF.

The V and J genes are TRBV28 and TRBJ1-1; the D call from TCRdb, TRBD1, cannot be confirmed without DNA. CDR1 MDHEN and CDR2 SYDVKM come from the germline V gene. CDR3 length: 13 amino acids. CDR3 region: CASRRDSYTEAFF.

This chain's CDR3 is CSAPGLTYNEQFF. The rearrangement links TRBV29-1 to TRBJ2-1; TCRdb's D call of TRBD2 is untestable without DNA. The CDR3 loop spans 13 amino acids. Germline lookup yields CDR1 SQVTM and CDR2 ANQGSEA.

The chain is built from TRBV7-9 and TRBJ2-7; lacking DNA, the TRBD1 call made by TCRdb goes unchecked. The CDR3 is 15 amino acids. CDR1 and CDR2 from the germline V gene are SEHNR and FQNEAQ (reference sequence). The chain's CDR3 is CASSPWEQGVYEQYF.

The CDR3 reads CASSQDTSGSLNEQFF. This chain connects TRBV4-3 to TRBJ2-1; no DNA is available, so the TRBD2 call from TCRdb remains unchecked. Germline V CDR1 and CDR2: LGHNA, YSLEER. This CDR3 has 16 amino acids.

The chain recombines TRBV12-3 or TRBV12-4 with TRBJ2-5; TCRdb lists TRBD2, though no DNA is available to test this call. The CDR3 spans 14 residues. The chain's CDR3 is CASTEAGGGETQYF.

The chain uses TRBV21-1 and TRBJ2-1. TRBV21-1 is termed a pseudogene. The CDR3 runs 11 residues. CDR3 loop: CASSRLRLKFF.

This chain uses TRBV6-5 with TRBJ2-7. The germline gives CDR1 MNHEY, CDR2 SVGAGI. CDR3 length equals 15 residues. The chain's CDR3 is CASSYYLGSLHEQYF.

This rearrangement joins TRBV20-1 to TRBJ2-3; TCRdb designates TRBD2, a call that cannot be tested without DNA. The CDR3 totals 15 residues. Germline V lookup: CDR1 DFQATT, CDR2 SNEGSKA (reference sequence). The CDR3 loop reads CSARKGSGDADTQYF.

The rearrangement uses TRBV7-6 and TRBJ2-1. Germline lookup yields CDR1 SGHVS and CDR2 FNYEAQ. This CDR3 is built from 13 residues. CDR3 sequence reads: CASSPDGYNEQFF.

The rearrangement links TRBV28 to TRBJ1-2; the D call from TCRdb, TRBD1, cannot be confirmed without DNA. This CDR3 has 15 amino acids. Per the germline V gene, CDR1 is MDHEN and CDR2 is SYDVKM. CDR3 residues: CASRPPRVYNVGYTF.

V and J are TRBV29-1 and TRBJ1-2; TCRdb gives TRBD1 as the D gene, but with no DNA this cannot be confirmed. Germline assignment: CDR1 SQVTM and CDR2 ANQGSEA. The CDR3 covers 14 residues. The CDR3 sequence: CSVVGDSPLSGYTF.

CDR3 amino acids: CASSRPADTQYF. This chain links TRBV12-3 or TRBV12-4 with TRBJ2-3; TCRdb lists TRBD2, though no DNA is available to test this call. This CDR3 has 12 amino acids.